The 16 T cell receptor beta chains presented below share a single source sample, sequenced in a study of memory CD4+ T cells and cytomegalovirus serostatus. Measured with immunoSEQ multiplex PCR; TCRdb has only the in-frame clones, and not every one. This sample has some 87,000 clones; about four fifths occur once, and the top ten carry 3.5% to 4%. The sort gate was single viable CD3+CD4+CD8-CD45RO+ cells for memory CD4+ T cells. Sequencing input: memory CD4+ T cells from blood. All receptors derive from an adult in good health and CMV-seropositive.

The chain combines TRBV2 with TRBJ1-2; D is unresolved. Germline V gives CDR1 SNHLY, CDR2 FYNNEI. The length of the CDR3 is 18 residues. The V gene lost 6 bases and the J gene lost 8 bases, with 31 bases spanning the gap. The CDR3 loop is CASRGSSLVSEVRRGYTF. Written as DNA, the CDR3 is TGTGCCAGCAGGGGGTCCTCGCTGGTGTCCGAGGTCAGGCGGGGCTACACCTTC.

This chain joins TRBV7-9 and TRBJ1-5; the D gene is possibly TRBD1 (5 bases). V lost 4 bases and J lost 0, with 10 bases in between. The CDR3 runs to 15 residues. The germline V gene has CDR1 SEHNR and CDR2 FQNEAQ (reference sequence). Here the CDR3 reads CASSSGHISNQPQHF. The CDR3 nucleotides read TGTGCCAGCAGCTCAGGACACATTAGCAATCAGCCCCAGCATTTT.

The rearrangement uses TRBV9 and TRBJ1-1; D remains unclear. V shed 3 bases and J shed 4 bases, with 16 bases lying between them. The CDR3 extends over 15 amino acids. Germline V gene sequence: CDR1 SGDLS, CDR2 YYNGEE. The CDR3, as DNA: TGTGCCAGCAGCGCCGGAGGGTCACGGGGCACTGAAGCTTTCTTT. Translation gives CASSAGGSRGTEAFF.

This clone came up once. The chain combines TRBV5-6 with TRBJ2-7, with D maybe TRBD1 (6 bases). V was trimmed by 3 bases and J by 3 bases, leaving 10 bases between them. Germline V gene sequence: CDR1 SGHDT, CDR2 YYEEEE. The CDR3 contains 13 residues. CDR3 region: CASSSTGGYEQYF. The CDR3, as DNA: TGTGCCAGCAGCTCGACAGGTGGCTACGAGCAGTACTTC.

The chain joins TRBV2 to TRBJ2-1; 9 bases fit TRBD2. V trimming: 5 bases; J trimming: 9 bases; junction bases outside the gene matches: 8. The CDR3 contains 14 residues. Germline V gives CDR1 SNHLY, CDR2 FYNNEI. In DNA form, the CDR3 reads TGTGCCAGCAGTCCCCAAAGGACTAGCGTTGAGCAGTTCTTC. As protein: CASSPQRTSVEQFF.

V is TRBV5-4 and J is TRBJ1-1; 7 nucleotides agree with TRBD1. Trimming removed 4 bases from V and 5 bases from J; junction bases left unmatched: 14. CDR3 length equals 16 residues. Germline values: CDR1 SGHNT, CDR2 YYREEE (reference sequence). The CDR3 DNA follows: TGTGCCAGCAGCCTCCAGGGGGGACAGAGAGGGACTGAAGCTTTCTTT. It specifies CASSLQGGQRGTEAFF.

V is TRBV9 and J is TRBJ2-3, with TRBD2 matching over 10 bases. Germline CDR1 is SGDLS and CDR2 is YYNGEE. This CDR3 is 16 amino acids long. With V trimmed by 0 bases and J by 3 bases, 4 bases remained unmatched. The CDR3 DNA follows: TGTGCCAGCAGCGTAGCCGCTAGCGGGAGAACAGATACGCAGTATTTT. Protein product: CASSVAASGRTDTQYF.

This chain links TRBV11-3 with TRBJ1-1, with 9 bases fitting TRBD1. The CDR3 totals 16 residues. The germline V gene has CDR1 SGHNT and CDR2 YENEEA. V lost 4 bases, J lost 1 base, and 7 bases stayed unmatched. This chain's CDR3 is CASSSGQGNGNTEAFF. The DNA of the CDR3 is TGTGCCAGCAGCTCGGGACAGGGTAATGGGAACACTGAAGCTTTCTTT.

This clone was recorded once. The gene calls are TRBV19 and TRBJ1-2, with D maybe TRBD1 (5 bases). The CDR3 spans 15 residues. Germline CDR1 reads LNHDA; CDR2 reads SQIVND (reference sequence). The V and J ends lost 4 bases and 2 bases respectively, with 14 bases between them. The CDR3 region has the DNA TGTGCCAGTAGTAAAAACAGCGCAGGGAACTATGGCTACACCTTC. Translating gives CASSKNSAGNYGYTF.

The V call is TRBV6-5, the J call TRBJ1-4; 7 nucleotides align to TRBD1. The CDR3 contains 14 residues. The J segment lost 10 bases and the V segment lost 6 bases, leaving 11 bases of the junction unmatched. Germline V lookup: CDR1 MNHEY, CDR2 SVGAGI. CDR3 loop: CASRLDRLRGKLFF. In nucleotides, the CDR3 is TGTGCCAGCAGACTGGACAGGCTCCGGGGAAAACTGTTTTTT.

The V gene is TRBV18, the J gene TRBJ2-5; TRBD2 is a possible D gene (6 bases). The germline CDR1 and CDR2 sequences are KGHSH and LQKENI. Trimming removed 2 bases at V and 7 bases at J, with 17 bases between. The CDR3 covers 15 residues. The CDR3: CASSPDAASVATQYF. CDR3 nucleotide sequence: TGTGCCAGCTCACCAGATGCGGCTAGCGTTGCGACCCAGTACTTC.

This clone was observed once. The V gene is TRBV27, the J gene TRBJ1-2, with a tentative D call TRBD1 (5 bases). From germline, CDR1 is MNHEY and CDR2 SMNVEV (reference sequence). The CDR3 is 16 residues long. V was clipped by 6 bases and J by 4 bases, with 21 bases between them. Here the CDR3 reads CASRSSDSQGVYGYTF. For the CDR3, the DNA is TGTGCCAGCAGGAGCAGCGACAGCCAAGGAGTCTATGGCTACACCTTC.

This clone occurred many times. J is TRBJ2-7 and V is TRBV9, with 8 nucleotides matching TRBD2. This CDR3 has 19 residues. The V segment lost 0 bases and the J segment 2 bases; nucleotides outside the gene matches: 16. Germline CDR1 reads SGDLS; CDR2 reads YYNGEE. CDR3 protein: CASSVEVPGGRDRPYEQYF. In DNA, the CDR3 is TGTGCCAGCAGCGTAGAGGTGCCGGGAGGGCGGGATCGACCCTACGAGCAGTACTTC.

The J gene is TRBJ2-7, the V gene TRBV4-2; TRBD1 matches at 8 bases. J gave up 5 bases and V 1 base, and 7 bases lay outside the gene matches. There are 15 residues in the CDR3. Germline assignment: CDR1 LGHNA and CDR2 YNFKEQ. CDR3 protein: CASSQGGTGWNEQYF. The CDR3 region has the DNA TGTGCCAGCAGCCAAGGTGGGACAGGATGGAACGAGCAGTACTTC.

The chain couples TRBV5-6 to TRBJ1-5; D may be TRBD1 (6 bases). Trimming removed 4 bases at V and 0 bases at J, with 11 bases between. Germline loops: CDR1 SGHDT, CDR2 YYEEEE. The CDR3 consists of 15 residues. The CDR3 region has the DNA TGTGCCAGCAGCAAACAGGGCTATAGCAATCAGCCCCAGCATTTT. Translating gives CASSKQGYSNQPQHF.

The chain recombines TRBV29-1 with TRBJ1-4, with TRBD1 matching over 7 bases. Germline CDR1 and CDR2: SQVTM and ANQGSEA. There are 14 residues in the CDR3. V dropped 7 bases and J dropped 5; count of bases not matched to a gene: 10. This CDR3 reads CSARGGQENEKLFF. The CDR3 nucleotides are TGCAGCGCCAGAGGCGGACAGGAGAATGAAAAACTGTTTTTT.